The entry below gives a single T cell receptor beta chain sequence along with its context. Its antigen is still unknown. The CDR3 extends over 13 amino acids. Germline V gives CDR1 GTSNPN, CDR2 SVGIG (reference sequence). After removal of 0 bases from V and 7 bases from J, the junction contained 4 bases not matched to a gene. The data originate from a study of CD8 T cells in ankylosing spondylitis. Study-wide results and caveats: Significantly higher representation of disease-linked clones was reported for matched ankylosing spondylitis synovial fluid. Disease-associated clonotypes exhibited CD8+ identity and were relatively infrequent in peripheral blood. Roughly eight highly homologous variants formed a TCR beta motif that appeared characteristic of ankylosing spondylitis blood.

TCRdb analysed the 5' RACE reads with MiXCR anew, one entry per CDR3 protein. The table includes 250,000 to 400,000 distinct CDR3 sequences, around 10% detected once. The V gene is TRBV30, the J gene TRBJ2-7; 9 bases fit TRBD1. The source is a female donor with ankylosing spondylitis or in good health (not recorded which). Specimen: blood, either unsorted or a sorted T cell fraction (not recorded which). CDR3 sequence (DNA): TGTGCCTGGAGTGTTGGGACAGGGATTGAGCAGTACTTC. Translating it yields CAWSVGTGIEQYF.